This entry is about one TCR beta chain. Its antigen is as yet unknown. The record originates from a study of T cells expressing NK-cell markers. From the 5' RACE reads, TCRdb lists one entry per CDR3 protein and no DNA. The sample has 300,000 to 450,000 distinct CDR3 sequences. General study findings and limits: NKG2C+ dominant clonotype frequencies in six donors were roughly 1.0-7.5% of CD8+ T cells.

Looked up from germline, CDR1 is MNHEY and CDR2 is SVGAGI. This CDR3 is 17 amino acids long. The chain joins TRBV6-5 to TRBJ1-1; checking the TCRdb D call of TRBD1 is not possible without DNA. The sample comprised blood T cells: a sorted CD56 or NKG2C T cell subset, CD4+ or CD8+ T cells, or bulk PBMC T cells (not recorded which). This receptor was identified in a man between 18 and 69 years old in good health. CDR3 sequence reads: CASRSPSSPGVGTEAFF.